This T cell receptor beta chain is from a study of T cells in women clearing cervical HPV infection. All donors had a single incident cervical HPV16 infection, not prevalent. Assay: immunoSEQ multiplex PCR; the TCRdb copy retains only in-frame clones and omits some. The sample data list tens of thousands of clones. Germline CDR1 and CDR2: SGHAT and FQNNGV. The CDR3 contains 14 residues. J gave up 5 bases and V 5 bases, and 5 bases lay outside the gene matches. Comments on this clone: Coverage ceases 3 residues before the CDR3 finishes, and the germline J gene fills in the end.

The gene calls are TRBV11-2 and TRBJ2-5; 10 bases match TRBD1. Sequences were obtained from blood buffy coat. This TCR was sampled from a woman between 18 and 69 years old with a cervical HPV16 infection that either progressed to CIN3+ or cleared (not recorded which). The CDR3 loop is CASSPWTGGETQYF. The sequenced CDR3 bases are TGTGCCAGCAGCCCGTGGACAGGGGGGGAGACC.